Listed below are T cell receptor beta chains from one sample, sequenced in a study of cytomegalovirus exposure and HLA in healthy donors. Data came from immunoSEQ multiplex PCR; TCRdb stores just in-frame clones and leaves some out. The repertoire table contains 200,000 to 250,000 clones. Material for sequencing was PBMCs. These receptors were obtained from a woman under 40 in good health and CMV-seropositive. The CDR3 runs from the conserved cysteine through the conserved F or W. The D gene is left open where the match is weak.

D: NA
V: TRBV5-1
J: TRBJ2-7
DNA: TGCGCCAGCAGGGGGAGCTACGAGCAGTACTTC
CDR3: CASRGSYEQYF

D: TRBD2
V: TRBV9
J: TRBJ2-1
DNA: TGTGCCAGCAGCACCCATCGACTAGCGGGGTACAATGAGCAGTTCTTC
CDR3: CASSTHRLAGYNEQFF

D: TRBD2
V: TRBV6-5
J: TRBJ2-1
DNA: TGTGCCAGCAGGCGACTAGCGGGAAATGAGCAGTTCTTC
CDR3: CASRRLAGNEQFF

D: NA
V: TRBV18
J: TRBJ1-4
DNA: TGTGCCAGCTCACCACCAGGGGTCACTAATGAAAAACTGTTTTTT
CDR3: CASSPPGVTNEKLFF

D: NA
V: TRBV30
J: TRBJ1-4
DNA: TGTGCCCATGGCAACAGTGCGAATGAAAAACTGTTTTTT
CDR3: CAHGNSANEKLFF

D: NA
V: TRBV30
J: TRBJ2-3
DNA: TGTGCCTGGAGTGTACTTCTAGATACGCAGTATTTT
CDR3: CAWSVLLDTQYF

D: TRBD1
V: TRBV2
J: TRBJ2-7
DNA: TGTGCCAGCAGTGTCGGGACAGGGTCCCACGAGCAGTACTTC
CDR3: CASSVGTGSHEQYF

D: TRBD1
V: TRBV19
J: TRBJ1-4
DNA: TGTGCCACCGGGACAGGGGGCTCGTCTGAAAAACTGTTTTTT
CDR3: CATGTGGSSEKLFF

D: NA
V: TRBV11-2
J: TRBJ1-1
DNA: TGTGCCAGCAGCTTACAGGGCGCGAACACTGAAGCTTTCTTT
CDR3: CASSLQGANTEAFF

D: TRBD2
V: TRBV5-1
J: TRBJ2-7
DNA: TGCGCCAGCAGCGCTTCCGGGACTAGATCCTACGAGCAGTACTTC
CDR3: CASSASGTRSYEQYF

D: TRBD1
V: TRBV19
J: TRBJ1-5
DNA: TGTGCCAGTAGTATGGGACAGCACAATCAGCCCCAGCATTTT
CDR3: CASSMGQHNQPQHF

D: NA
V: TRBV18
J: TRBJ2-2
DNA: TGTGCCAGCTCACCTCTCAGGGGGAACACCGGGGAGCTGTTTTTT
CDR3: CASSPLRGNTGELFF

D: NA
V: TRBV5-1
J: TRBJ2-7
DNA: TGCGCCAGCAGCCCGGAGGGGGGGCGACACGAGCAGTACTTC
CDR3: CASSPEGGRHEQYF

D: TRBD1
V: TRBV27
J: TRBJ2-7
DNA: TGTGCCAGCAGCACCGGGACAGACTCCAACTACGAGCAGTACTTC
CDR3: CASSTGTDSNYEQYF

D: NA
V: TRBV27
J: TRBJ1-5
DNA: TGTGCCAGCAGTTTCCGGGGTCAGCCCCAGCATTTT
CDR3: CASSFRGQPQHF

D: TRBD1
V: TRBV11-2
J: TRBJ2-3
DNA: TGTGCCAGCCAGGGGGCAGATACGCAGTATTTT
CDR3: CASQGADTQYF

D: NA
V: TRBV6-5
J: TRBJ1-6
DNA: TGTGCCAGCAGTTCCCAGGGGACCTATAATTCACCCCTCCACTTT
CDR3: CASSSQGTYNSPLHF

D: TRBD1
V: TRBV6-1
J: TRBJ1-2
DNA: TGTGCCAGCAGGACAGGGGGTAGAGCTAACTATGGCTACACCTTC
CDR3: CASRTGGRANYGYTF

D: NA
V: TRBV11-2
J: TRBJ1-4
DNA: TGTGCCAGCAGCCTGGGCCTTCCCACTGAAAAACTGTTTTTT
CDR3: CASSLGLPTEKLFF

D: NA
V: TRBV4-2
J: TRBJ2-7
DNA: TGTGCCAGCAGCCAAGATCGGTCGGGCTACGAGCAGTACTTC
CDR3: CASSQDRSGYEQYF

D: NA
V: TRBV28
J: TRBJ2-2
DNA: TGTGCCAGCAGTTCGGGACAGAACACCGGGGAGCTGTTTTTT
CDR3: CASSSGQNTGELFF

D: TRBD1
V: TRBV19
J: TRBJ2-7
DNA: TGTGCCAGTAGTTTTCGCCGGGACAGGGCACACGAGCAGTACTTC
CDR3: CASSFRRDRAHEQYF

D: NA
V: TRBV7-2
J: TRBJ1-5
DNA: TGTGCCAGCAGCTTAGGGCAGGGAAGTCAGCCCCAGCATTTT
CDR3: CASSLGQGSQPQHF

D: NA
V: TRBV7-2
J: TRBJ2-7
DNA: TGTGCCAGCAGCGCCACAGGCCTGGGAGGCGAGCAGTACTTC
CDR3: CASSATGLGGEQYF

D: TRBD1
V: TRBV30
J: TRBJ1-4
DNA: TGTGCCTGGGCGTCAGGGGGCAGGGATGAAAAACTGTTTTTT
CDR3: CAWASGGRDEKLFF

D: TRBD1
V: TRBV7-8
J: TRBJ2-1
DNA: TGTGCCAGCAGCTTTACAGGGGGCGTCTACAATGAGCAGTTCTTC
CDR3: CASSFTGGVYNEQFF

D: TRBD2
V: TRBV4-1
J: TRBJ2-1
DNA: TGCGCCAGCAGCCAAGAAGGTCTAGCGGGGCCGAATGAGCAGTTCTTC
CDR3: CASSQEGLAGPNEQFF

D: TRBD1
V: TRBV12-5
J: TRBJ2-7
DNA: TGTGCTAGTGCCTTCGGACAGGGGCATTCCTACGAGCAGTACTTC
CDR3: CASAFGQGHSYEQYF

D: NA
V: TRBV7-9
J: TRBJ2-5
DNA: TGTGCCAGCAGCTTATCTTCGGGGGTAGTGCAAGAGACCCAGTACTTC
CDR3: CASSLSSGVVQETQYF

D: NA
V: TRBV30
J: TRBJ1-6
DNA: TGTGCCTGGAACAGGGACCTTAATTCACCCCTCCACTTT
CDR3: CAWNRDLNSPLHF

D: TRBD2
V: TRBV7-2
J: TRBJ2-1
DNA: TGTGCCAGCAGCTTATATGGGACTAGCCGTCTCCCACCCGTCGATGAGCAGTTCTTC
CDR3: CASSLYGTSRLPPVDEQFF

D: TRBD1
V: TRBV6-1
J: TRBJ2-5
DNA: TGTGCCAGCACCCAAAGATCGGGACAGGGCACGATGCAGTACTTC
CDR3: CASTQRSGQGTMQYF

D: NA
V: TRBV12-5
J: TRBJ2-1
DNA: TGTGCTAGTGATTCCCCCCCCCTCGGCAATGAGCAGTTCTTC
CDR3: CASDSPPLGNEQFF

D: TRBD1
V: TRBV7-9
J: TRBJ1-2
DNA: TGTGCCAGCAGCTTAGCGCAGGACAGGAACTATGGCTACACCTTC
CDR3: CASSLAQDRNYGYTF

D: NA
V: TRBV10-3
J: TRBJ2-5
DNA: TGTGCCATCAGTGAGTCCGTGAGCTCGGGAGAGACCCAGTACTTC
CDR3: CAISESVSSGETQYF

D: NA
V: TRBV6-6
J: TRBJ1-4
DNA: TGTGCCAGCAGTTTCGGAGGACAGAATGAAAAACTGTTTTTT
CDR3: CASSFGGQNEKLFF

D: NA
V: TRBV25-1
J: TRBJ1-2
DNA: TGTGCCAGCAGTAACGGGGTTGGGACTTACGAGGGCTACACCTTC
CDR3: CASSNGVGTYEGYTF

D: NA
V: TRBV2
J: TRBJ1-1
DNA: TGTGCCAGCAGTGCAGGGGTTTCTGAAGCTTTCTTT
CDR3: CASSAGVSEAFF

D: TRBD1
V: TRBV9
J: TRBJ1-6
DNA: TGTGCCAGCAGCGTTTCGACAGGGGGCGGACCCCTCCACTTT
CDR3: CASSVSTGGGPLHF

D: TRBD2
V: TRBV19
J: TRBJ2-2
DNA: TGTGCCAGTAGTCAAAGGACTAGCGCCGGGGAGCTGTTTTTT
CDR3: CASSQRTSAGELFF

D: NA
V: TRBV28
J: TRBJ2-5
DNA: TGTGCCAGCAACTTACAGGGCCAAGAGACCCAGTACTTC
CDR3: CASNLQGQETQYF

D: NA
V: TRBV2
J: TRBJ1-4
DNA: TGTGCCAGCAGTGAAGCTAGGGGCCCGGAGGAAAAACTGTTTTTT
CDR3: CASSEARGPEEKLFF

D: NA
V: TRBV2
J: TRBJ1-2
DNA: TGTGCCAGCAGTGATCCCGGGTGGGATGGCTACACCTTC
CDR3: CASSDPGWDGYTF

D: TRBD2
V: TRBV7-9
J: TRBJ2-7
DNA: TGTGCCAGCAGCTTAGGTTGGGCGGGAGCGGTCGAGCAGTACTTC
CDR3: CASSLGWAGAVEQYF

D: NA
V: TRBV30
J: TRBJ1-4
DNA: TGTGCCTGGAGAGGCACAGCAACTAATGAAAAACTGTTTTTT
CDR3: CAWRGTATNEKLFF

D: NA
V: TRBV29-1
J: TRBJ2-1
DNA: TGCAGCGTTTATCTAGACGACAATGAGCAGTTCTTC
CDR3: CSVYLDDNEQFF

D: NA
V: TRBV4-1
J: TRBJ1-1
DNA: TGCGCCAGCAGGAGCCAGGTGACTGAAGCTTTCTTT
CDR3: CASRSQVTEAFF

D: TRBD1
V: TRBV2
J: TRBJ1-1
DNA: TGTGCCAGCAGTGGCCGACAGGGGTGGACTGAAGCTTTCTTT
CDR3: CASSGRQGWTEAFF

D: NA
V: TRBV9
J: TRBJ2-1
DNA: TGTGCCAGCAGCGTCGGGGGGCTGAATGAGCAGTTCTTC
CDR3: CASSVGGLNEQFF

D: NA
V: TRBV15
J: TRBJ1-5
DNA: TGTGCCACCAGCAAATCGGGTGTAGGTGGGAATCAGCCCCAGCATTTT
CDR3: CATSKSGVGGNQPQHF

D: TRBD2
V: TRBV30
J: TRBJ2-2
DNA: TGTGCCTGGAACAAAGGGACTAGCGGATTGGACACCGGGGAGCTGTTTTTT
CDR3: CAWNKGTSGLDTGELFF

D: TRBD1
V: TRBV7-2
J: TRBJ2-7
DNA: TGTGCCAGCAGCTTAGTGGTGGGACAGGGATCCGAGCAGTACTTC
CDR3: CASSLVVGQGSEQYF

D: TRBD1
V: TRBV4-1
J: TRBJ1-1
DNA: TGCGCCAGCAGCCAAGCCGGGACAGCCGGGAACACTGAAGCTTTCTTT
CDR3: CASSQAGTAGNTEAFF

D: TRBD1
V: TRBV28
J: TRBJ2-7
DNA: TGTGCCAGCCACACAGGGGCCCTCTCCTACGAGCAGTACTTC
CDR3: CASHTGALSYEQYF

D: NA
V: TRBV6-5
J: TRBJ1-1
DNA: TGTGCCAGCAGTCCCCGGGGAGGGGGAACCTCTGAAGCTTTCTTT
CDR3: CASSPRGGGTSEAFF

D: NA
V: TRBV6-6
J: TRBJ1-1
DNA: TGTGCCAGCAGTTACGAAACGACAGGATACACTGAAGCTTTCTTT
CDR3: CASSYETTGYTEAFF

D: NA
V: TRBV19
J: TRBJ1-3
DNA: TGTGCCAGTACAAGGGGTACTGGAAACACCATATATTTT
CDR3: CASTRGTGNTIYF

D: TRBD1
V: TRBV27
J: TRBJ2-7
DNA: TGTGCCAGCAGTTTAGGGGACAGGTCCTACGAGCAGTACTTC
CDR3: CASSLGDRSYEQYF

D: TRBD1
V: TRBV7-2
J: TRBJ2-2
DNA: TGTGCCAGCAGGGGAAAGGGGGCGCCGGTGACCGGGGAGCTGTTTTTT
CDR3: CASRGKGAPVTGELFF